One and the same sample provided the 16 T cell receptor beta chains below, sequenced in a study of molecular identifiers for immune sequencing clone quantification. Via MiXCR, TCRdb re-called the PCR reads, giving one row per CDR3 protein. The profile shows around 470,000 distinct CDR3 sequences, around 23% of them singletons. What was sequenced was naive CD8+ T cells from blood, with Jurkat cell RNA spiked in. Subset reported: FACS-sorted CD8+CD4-CCR7+CD45RA+ naive T cells. The receptors shown here come from a human donor in good health. Some libraries in this study had Jurkat cell RNA spiked in.

The chain has TRBV7-9 and TRBJ2-7; weak D call: TRBD2 (5 bases). The CDR3 sequence is 14 residues long. V was pared by 3 bases and J by 3 bases, with 12 bases between. CDR1 is SEHNR and CDR2 is FQNEAQ in the germline V gene (reference sequence). CDR3 in amino acids: CASSFGGGYYEQYF. CDR3 in DNA: TGTGCCAGCAGCTTCGGCGGAGGATACTACGAGCAGTACTTC.

Turning to this clonotype: The junction does not match germline at one end; this may be a read error. The chain combines TRBV12-3 or TRBV12-4 with TRBJ2-2; D may be TRBD2 (6 bases). This CDR3 has 14 amino acids. CDR3 nucleotides: TGTGCCAACCGGAGGGGAATGAACACCGGGGAGCTGCTTTTT. This codes for CANRRGMNTGELLF.

The rearrangement links TRBV7-9 to TRBJ1-1; maybe TRBD1 (6 bases). Trimming removed 6 bases from V and 10 bases from J, with 15 bases in between. The CDR3 extends over 12 amino acids. CDR1 and CDR2 from the germline V gene are SEHNR and FQNEAQ (reference sequence). CDR3 nucleotide sequence: TGTGCCAGCAGACCACAGGGCCCGGTAGCTTTCTTT. The encoded protein is CASRPQGPVAFF. Full variable domain (remainder filled in from reference TRBV7-9 and TRBJ1-1): DTGVSQNPRHKITKRGQNVTFRCDPISEHNRLYWYRQTLGQGPEFLTYFQNEAQLEKSRLLSDRFSAERPKGSFSTLEIQRTEQGDSAMYLCASRPQGPVAFFGQGTRLTVV.

A remark on this clonotype: One junction end disagrees with the germline gene, perhaps due to a read error. The chain uses TRBV15 and TRBJ2-7, with D possibly being TRBD2 (5 bases). The CDR3 runs to 17 residues. CDR1 and CDR2 (germline): LNHNV, YYDKDF (reference sequence). The CDR3 region is CATGRDDLEGSRYEQYF. As DNA, the CDR3 is TGTGCCACCGGCAGAGACGACCTAGAGGGTAGCAGATACGAGCAGTACTTC.

This clonotype was counted at least ten times. The rearrangement links TRBV28 to TRBJ1-2; 8 positions agree with TRBD1. Germline trimming cut 4 bases from V and 8 bases from J; bases unmatched to any gene: 6. Germline CDR1 is MDHEN and CDR2 is SYDVKM. The CDR3 sequence is 13 residues long. CDR3 sequence (DNA): TGTGCCAGCAGTTCCAGGGGGCGTGACGGCTACACCTTC. Its protein product is CASSSRGRDGYTF.

Comments on this clonotype: A much larger clone differs by one base, so this may be a read error. No conserved phenylalanine or tryptophan is present at the end of the CDR3, so a read error is the likely explanation. The chain employs TRBV20-1 and TRBJ2-7; D is unclear. V lost 6 bases, J lost 3 bases, and 18 bases lay in between. The CDR3 runs to 14 residues. The germline V gene encodes CDR1 DFQATT and CDR2 SNEGSKA (reference sequence). The CDR3 reads CSAPPDGFLYEQYI. The CDR3 nucleotides are TGCAGTGCCCCCCCGGACGGCTTTCTCTACGAGCAGTACATC.

This clonotype was seen a handful of times. V usage is TRBV12-3 or TRBV12-4 and J usage is TRBJ1-1; D call uncertain. This CDR3 has 15 residues. Trimming shortened V by 5 bases and J by 3 bases, and 16 bases separated the two germline ends. The CDR3, as DNA: TGTGCCAGCAGTCAGACTCAAAATTTAGACACTGAAGCTTTCTTT. This sequence encodes CASSQTQNLDTEAFF.

V gene TRBV19 combines with J gene TRBJ1-1; D is unresolved. The CDR3 is made up of 16 amino acids. Trimming pared 1 base from V and 5 bases from J, leaving 17 bases between. Germline V CDR1 and CDR2: LNHDA, SQIVND (reference sequence). In DNA form, the CDR3 reads TGTGCCAGTAGTATAGTTCCCACGTTCGGGCAGACTGAAGCTTTCTTT. Translated: CASSIVPTFGQTEAFF. Full variable domain (outside the CDR3, taken from reference TRBV19 and TRBJ1-1): DGGITQSPKYLFRKEGQNVTLSCEQNLNHDAMYWYRQDPGQGLRLIYYSQIVNDFQKGDIAEGYSVSREKKESFPLTVTSAQKNPTAFYLCASSIVPTFGQTEAFFGQGTRLTVV.

The chain uses TRBV5-5 and TRBJ1-3; D remains ambiguous. Trimming cost V 0 bases and J 0 bases, with 7 bases left between them. Per germline, CDR1 SGHKS and CDR2 YYEKEE (reference sequence). The CDR3 has 15 amino acids. The DNA of the CDR3 is TGTGCCAGCAGCTTGGATTGGAGCTCTGGAAACACCATATATTTT. As protein: CASSLDWSSGNTIYF. Based on the CDR3 plus reference TRBV5-5 and TRBJ1-3, the full variable domain is DAGVTQSPTHLIKTRGQQVTLRCSPISGHKSVSWYQQVLGQGPQFIFQYYEKEERGRGNFPDRFSARQFPNYSSELNVNALLLGDSALYLCASSLDWSSGNTIYFGEGSWLTVV.

About this clonotype itself: One base away lies a much larger clone, so this may be a sequencing read error. The V and J genes are TRBV29-1 and TRBJ2-1, with D possibly TRBD2 on 5 matching bases. Germline-derived CDR1 and CDR2 are SQVTM and ANQGSEA. The CDR3 is 16 residues long. Deletions cut 1 base from V and 2 bases from J, with 15 bases between. CDR3 amino acids: CSVEGQQDGAYNEQFF. In DNA, the CDR3 is TGCAGCGTTGAAGGCCAACAAGACGGGGCCTACAATGAGCAGTTCTTC.

V usage is TRBV7-9 and J usage is TRBJ2-2; 8 nucleotides match TRBD1. The CDR3 totals 15 residues. Germline V gene sequence: CDR1 SEHNR, CDR2 FQNEAQ (reference sequence). The trim removed 5 bases at V and 3 bases at J, leaving 5 bases unmatched. The CDR3, as DNA: TGTGCCAGCAGCCCAGGGGGCCACTACACCGGGGAGCTGTTTTTT. Amino acids: CASSPGGHYTGELFF. Drawing the rest from reference TRBV7-9 and TRBJ2-2, the complete variable domain is DTGVSQNPRHKITKRGQNVTFRCDPISEHNRLYWYRQTLGQGPEFLTYFQNEAQLEKSRLLSDRFSAERPKGSFSTLEIQRTEQGDSAMYLCASSPGGHYTGELFFGEGSRLTVL.

This chain uses TRBV4-1 with TRBJ1-3, with no clear D. This CDR3 is built from 15 residues. Germline-derived CDR1 and CDR2 are MGHRA and YSYEKL. V lost 4 bases and J 2 bases, leaving 12 bases between the germline ends. CDR3 in DNA: TGCGCCAGCAGCCCGACGGAGAACCCTGGAAACACCATATATTTT. Translating gives CASSPTENPGNTIYF.

As to this clonotype: This is likely a read error, given that the CDR3 carries no conserved phenylalanine or tryptophan at its end. The chain joins TRBV4-3 to TRBJ2-7; no firm D call. With 0 bases removed from V and 6 bases from J, the gap between germline ends came to 12 bases. Germline CDR1 reads LGHNA; CDR2 reads YSLEER. This CDR3 contains 14 residues. The CDR3 here is CASSQDPGVSEQYL. In nucleotides, the CDR3 is TGCGCCAGCAGCCAAGACCCAGGAGTGAGCGAGCAGTACCTC.

The rearrangement links TRBV7-2 to TRBJ2-7, with 13 bases that match TRBD2. Germline V gene lookup returns CDR1 SGHTA and CDR2 FQGNSA. The ends lost 5 bases at V and 5 bases at J; junction bases unmatched: 6. CDR3 length equals 15 residues. The CDR3 loop reads CASSLPGTSGDEQYF. The CDR3 nucleotides read TGTGCCAGCAGCCTCCCCGGGACTAGCGGGGACGAGCAGTACTTC.

The chain joins TRBV28 to TRBJ1-4; 10 nucleotides line up with TRBD1. V shed 2 bases, J shed 6 bases, and the junction held 9 bases outside the gene matches. The CDR3 is 17 residues long. Germline CDR1 is MDHEN and CDR2 is SYDVKM. The CDR3 region has the DNA TGTGCCAGCAGTTTAAGTCTGAGTGGGACAGGGGATGAAAAACTGTTTTTT. It yields the protein CASSLSLSGTGDEKLFF.

This clonotype was observed once. This sequence may be a read error, since a much larger clone differs from it by one base. The chain uses TRBV28 and TRBJ1-4; D is unclear. This CDR3 comprises 15 residues. V dropped 1 base and J dropped 6 bases, with 12 bases sitting between them. From germline, CDR1 is MDHEN and CDR2 SYDVKM. The CDR3 spells CASSLLGGRYEKLFF. The CDR3 DNA follows: TGTGCCAGCAGTTTATTGGGCGGGCGGTATGAAAAACTGTTTTTT.